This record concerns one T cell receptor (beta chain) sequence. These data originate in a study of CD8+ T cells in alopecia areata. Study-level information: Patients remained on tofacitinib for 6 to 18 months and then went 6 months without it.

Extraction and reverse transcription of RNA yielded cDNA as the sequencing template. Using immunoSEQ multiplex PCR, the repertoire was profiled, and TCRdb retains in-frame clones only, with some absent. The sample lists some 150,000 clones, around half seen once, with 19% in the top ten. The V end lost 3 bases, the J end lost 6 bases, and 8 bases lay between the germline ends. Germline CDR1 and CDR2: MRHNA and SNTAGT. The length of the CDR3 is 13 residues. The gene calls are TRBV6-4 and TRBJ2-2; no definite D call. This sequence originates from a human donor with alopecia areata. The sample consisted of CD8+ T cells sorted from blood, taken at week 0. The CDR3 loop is CASSDRKAGELFF. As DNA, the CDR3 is TGTGCCAGCAGTGATCGGAAGGCCGGGGAGCTGTTTTTT.